The 26 T cell receptor beta chains in this list originate from one sample, sequenced in a study of T-cell memory formation after mild COVID-19. Using its own MiXCR run on the 5' RACE reads, TCRdb lists one record per CDR3 protein. The data hold around 430,000 distinct CDR3 sequences, with about 15% observed a single time. Material: PBMCs or a T cell subset sorted from them (not recorded which). These receptors were collected from a man younger than 35 who had mild COVID-19 (a few samples of this study predate the infection). Cell type and time point are not known.

The table lists this clonotype with a few counts. The rearrangement uses TRBV11-2 and TRBJ1-3, with D unclear. Germline values: CDR1 SGHAT, CDR2 FQNNGV. The CDR3 consists of 16 residues. The ends were cut back, 2 bases at V and 0 bases at J, with 11 bases in the middle. The CDR3 is CASSLHRWSSGNTIYF. The CDR3 nucleotides are TGTGCCAGCAGCTTACACCGCTGGAGCTCTGGAAACACCATATATTTT.

V gene TRBV20-1 combines with J gene TRBJ1-1; maybe TRBD1 (6 bases). V was cut by 6 bases and J by 1 base, with 12 bases left in between. The length of the CDR3 is 13 residues. Germline loops: CDR1 DFQATT, CDR2 SNEGSKA (reference sequence). The CDR3 bases are TGCAGTGCATCTACAGGGAGGAACACTGAAGCTTTCTTT. Its translation is CSASTGRNTEAFF.

The sample holds a few counts of this clonotype. This chain connects TRBV9 to TRBJ2-7; TRBD2 agrees at 8 bases. Trimming cost V 7 bases and J 3 bases; bases outside gene matches: 12. This CDR3 comprises 15 residues. The germline gives CDR1 SGDLS, CDR2 YYNGEE. The CDR3 nucleotides are TGTGCCAGCCCTAACTCGGGGGGGTCCTTCTACGAGCAGTACGTC. The encoded protein is CASPNSGGSFYEQYV.

This clonotype has ten or more counts. The rearrangement links TRBV29-1 to TRBJ1-1, with unresolved D. The CDR3 loop spans 10 amino acids. CDR1 is SQVTM, CDR2 ANQGSEA, per germline. The CDR3 DNA sequence: TGCAGTGCGTTAGGCACTGAAGCTTTCTTT. It encodes CSALGTEAFF.

This clonotype was picked up a small number of times. The V and J genes are TRBV7-2 and TRBJ2-5; perhaps TRBD2 as D (6 bases). The CDR3 has 14 residues. The V end was cut by 2 bases, the J end by 4 bases, with 11 bases between. The germline CDR1 and CDR2 sequences are SGHTA and FQGNSA. Here the CDR3 DNA reads TGTGCCAGCAGCTTACGAAGACTAGTAGAGACCCAGTACTTC. As protein: CASSLRRLVETQYF.

This clonotype was picked up many times. The chain has TRBV11-2 and TRBJ1-4; the D is unclear. Trimming cost V 3 bases and J 2 bases, with 7 bases left between them. Germline V gene data show CDR1 as SGHAT and CDR2 as FQNNGV. The CDR3 contains 14 residues. For the CDR3, the DNA is TGTGCCAGCAGCTTCGTGGGGACTAATGAAAAACTGTTTTTT. The encoded protein is CASSFVGTNEKLFF.

This rearrangement joins TRBV20-1 to TRBJ2-1; D is undetermined. Germline lookup yields CDR1 DFQATT and CDR2 SNEGSKA (reference sequence). The CDR3 is 15 amino acids. V lost 6 bases and J 8 bases, leaving 23 bases between the germline ends. This chain's CDR3 is CSAHVGLPVGDEQFF. In DNA form, the CDR3 reads TGCAGTGCGCATGTTGGTCTACCAGTTGGGGATGAGCAGTTCTTC.

The gene calls are TRBV3-1 and TRBJ2-3, with a tentative D call TRBD2 (6 bases). The CDR3 totals 15 residues. CDR1 is LGHDT, CDR2 YNNKEL, per germline (reference sequence). The V end lost 2 bases, the J end lost 0 bases, and 9 bases lay between the germline ends. For the CDR3, the DNA is TGTGCCAGCAGCCAATTCGGGACTAGCACAGATACGCAGTATTTT. Its protein product is CASSQFGTSTDTQYF.

Many counts were recorded for this clonotype. The chain is built from TRBV27 and TRBJ2-3; D possibly corresponds to TRBD2 (6 bases). This CDR3 is 13 amino acids long. V was cut by 10 bases and J by 2 bases, with 13 bases left in between. Germline V lookup: CDR1 MNHEY, CDR2 SMNVEV (reference sequence). The DNA for the CDR3 is TGTGCCACCGCGGGGAGAAACACAGATACGCAGTATTTT. This codes for CATAGRNTDTQYF.

V usage is TRBV7-2 and J usage is TRBJ1-6; possibly TRBD1 for D (6 bases). V lost 6 bases, J lost 10 bases, and 16 bases lay in between. There are 14 residues in the CDR3. Germline loops: CDR1 SGHTA, CDR2 FQGNSA. The CDR3 region is CASSSRQADSPLHF. The CDR3 bases are TGTGCCAGCAGTTCTAGACAGGCGGACTCACCCCTCCACTTT.

This clonotype was counted a few times. The chain has TRBV12-3 or TRBV12-4 and TRBJ2-5, with D perhaps assigned TRBD1 or TRBD2 (6 bases each). CDR3 length: 14 amino acids. With 3 bases removed from V and 6 bases from J, the gap between germline ends came to 14 bases. The CDR3 sequence: CASSLLGGEKTQYF. The CDR3 region has the DNA TGTGCCAGCAGTTTGTTGGGGGGCGAGAAGACCCAGTACTTC.

V usage is TRBV6-2 or TRBV6-3 and J usage is TRBJ2-2, with D unclear. The V end lost 8 bases, the J end lost 4 bases, and 20 bases lay between the germline ends. The CDR3 totals 16 residues. The V gene's germline CDR1 is MNHEY and CDR2 SVGEGT. The CDR3 coding sequence is TGTGCCAGCGCCCTTTCAATCCGGGTCCGCACCGGGGAGCTGTTTTTT. Protein sequence: CASALSIRVRTGELFF.

V and J are TRBV5-1 and TRBJ2-7; the match to TRBD1 covers 8 bases. The CDR3 totals 16 residues. CDR1 and CDR2 (germline): SGHRS, YFSETQ. J gave up 0 bases and V 3 bases, and 8 bases lay outside the gene matches. The CDR3 loop reads CASSSFDRGNSYEQYF. CDR3 bases: TGCGCCAGCAGCTCCTTCGACAGGGGAAACTCCTACGAGCAGTACTTC.

Only a few counts were recorded for this clonotype. This rearrangement joins TRBV11-2 to TRBJ2-2, with 9 bases identical to TRBD1. Germline trimming cut 1 base from V and 4 bases from J; bases unmatched to any gene: 4. The CDR3 is 16 amino acids. CDR1 and CDR2 (germline): SGHAT, FQNNGV. CDR3 sequence reads: CASSLGPGQGTGELFF. The CDR3 DNA is TGTGCCAGCAGCTTAGGCCCGGGACAGGGCACCGGGGAGCTGTTTTTT.

The CDR3 reads CAISETQGYEQYV. DNA of the CDR3: TGTGCCATCAGTGAGACACAGGGCTACGAGCAGTACGTC. The chain combines TRBV10-3 with TRBJ2-7, with D perhaps TRBD1 (6 bases). Germline assignment: CDR1 ENHRY and CDR2 SYGVKD. The CDR3 has 13 amino acids. V shed 2 bases and J shed 3 bases, with 8 bases lying between them.

This chain joins TRBV6-5 and TRBJ1-5, with TRBD1 identical over 8 bases. Per germline, CDR1 MNHEY and CDR2 SVGAGI. The CDR3 covers 15 residues. V was pared by 6 bases and J by 3 bases, with 7 bases of the junction left unmatched. As DNA, the CDR3 is TGTGCCAGCAGCCATCGGACAGGGCCCAATCAGCCCCAGCATTTT. Protein sequence: CASSHRTGPNQPQHF.

This clonotype was recorded a few times. The CDR3 is CASRPQTGGGSDTQYF. CDR3 in DNA: TGTGCCAGCAGGCCCCAAACAGGGGGCGGATCAGATACGCAGTATTTT. This chain uses TRBV5-4 with TRBJ2-3, with 9 bases fitting TRBD1. CDR1 and CDR2 (germline): SGHNT, YYREEE (reference sequence). The CDR3 consists of 16 residues. Trimming at V came to 5 bases and at J to 4 bases, leaving 11 bases not matched to a gene.

The chain combines TRBV7-9 with TRBJ1-1, with D possibly being TRBD1 (6 bases). The CDR3 sequence is 12 residues long. In germline, CDR1 is SEHNR, CDR2 FQNEAQ (reference sequence). With 6 bases removed from V and 5 bases from J, the gap between germline ends came to 10 bases. The CDR3 bases are TGTGCCAGCAGAGGACAGAAGACTGAAGCTTTCTTT. This gives the protein CASRGQKTEAFF. The full variable domain, in which reference TRBV7-9 and TRBJ1-1 provide the parts outside the CDR3, is DTGVSQNPRHKITKRGQNVTFRCDPISEHNRLYWYRQTLGQGPEFLTYFQNEAQLEKSRLLSDRFSAERPKGSFSTLEIQRTEQGDSAMYLCASRGQKTEAFFGQGTRLTVV.

The rearrangement links TRBV28 to TRBJ2-7; D unclear. The CDR3 loop spans 10 amino acids. Germline-derived CDR1 and CDR2 are MDHEN and SYDVKM. Trimming left V 8 bases short and J 3 bases short, with 5 bases between. CDR3 in amino acids: CASGNYEQYV. The DNA for the CDR3 is TGTGCCAGCGGGAACTACGAGCAGTACGTC.

This clonotype was seen more than once but under ten times. The genes are TRBV10-3 and TRBJ2-7; possibly TRBD1 or TRBD2 for D (5 bases each). Germline assignment: CDR1 ENHRY and CDR2 SYGVKD. This CDR3 contains 14 residues. Trimming took off 3 bases at V and 6 bases at J, with 15 bases between the two ends. As DNA, the CDR3 is TGTGCCATCAGTGAAGACGTGAAGGGGAGCGAGCAGTACTTC. Amino acids: CAISEDVKGSEQYF.

This clonotype turned up a few times. The chain uses TRBV6-5 and TRBJ2-2, with D possibly called TRBD1 or TRBD2 (5 bases each). Germline V lookup: CDR1 MNHEY, CDR2 SVGAGI. V lost 2 bases and J 4 bases, leaving 11 bases between the germline ends. The CDR3 contains 15 residues. CDR3 sequence reads: CASSYGGSRTGELFF. The CDR3 DNA sequence: TGTGCCAGCAGTTACGGGGGATCGCGCACCGGGGAGCTGTTTTTT.

This clonotype appeared a few times. The genes are TRBV7-2 and TRBJ1-6; D is unresolved. The CDR3 is made up of 13 amino acids. The V end was cut by 5 bases, the J end by 12 bases, with 14 bases between. The germline V gene has CDR1 SGHTA and CDR2 FQGNSA. CDR3 in amino acids: CASSPTTDIPLHF. The CDR3 bases are TGTGCCAGCAGCCCTACGACGGATATACCCCTCCACTTT.

V is TRBV20-1 and J is TRBJ2-3; 9 bases match TRBD2. The CDR3 loop spans 15 amino acids. Germline V gene data show CDR1 as DFQATT and CDR2 as SNEGSKA (reference sequence). V dropped 3 bases and J dropped 0; count of bases not matched to a gene: 4. DNA of the CDR3: TGCAGTGCTAGGCGGACTAGCGCGAGCACAGATACGCAGTATTTT. Translated, it gives CSARRTSASTDTQYF.

This clonotype was seen a few times. This chain links TRBV5-1 with TRBJ2-7, with 10 bases fitting TRBD2. The CDR3 runs 13 residues. From germline, CDR1 is SGHRS and CDR2 YFSETQ. Trimming removed 3 bases from V and 4 bases from J; junction bases left unmatched: 1. The CDR3 bases are TGCGCCAGCAGCTGGACTAGCGGATACGAGCAGTACTTC. It encodes CASSWTSGYEQYF.

CDR3 in amino acids: CATSRDPGQSYEQYF. The CDR3, as DNA: TGTGCCACCAGCAGAGATCCGGGACAGTCCTACGAGCAGTACTTC. This sequence joins TRBV15 and TRBJ2-7; TRBD1 matches 7 bases. The CDR3 is made up of 15 amino acids. Per the germline V gene, CDR1 is LNHNV and CDR2 is YYDKDF (reference sequence). Unmatched junction bases numbered 3, after V lost 0 bases and J lost 1 base.

The sample holds a few counts of this clonotype. The chain employs TRBV5-6 and TRBJ2-1, with D possibly being TRBD2 (6 bases). The V gene's germline CDR1 is SGHDT and CDR2 YYEEEE. Trimming took off 4 bases at V and 12 bases at J, with 17 bases between the two ends. This CDR3 region has 13 residues. The CDR3: CASSGLLGEAQFF. In DNA form, the CDR3 reads TGTGCCAGCAGCGGACTACTAGGAGAGGCGCAGTTCTTC.